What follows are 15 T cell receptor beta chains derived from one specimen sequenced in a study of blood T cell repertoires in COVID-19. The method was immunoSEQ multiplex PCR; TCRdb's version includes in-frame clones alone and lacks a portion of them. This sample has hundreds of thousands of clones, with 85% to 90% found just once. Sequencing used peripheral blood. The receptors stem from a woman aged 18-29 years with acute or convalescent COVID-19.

Written as DNA, the CDR3 is TGTGCCAGCAGGCCCGTGGGTAGGGGTGGCTACACCTTC. This translates into CASRPVGRGGYTF. The J gene is TRBJ1-2, the V gene TRBV11-2; D is perhaps TRBD1 (5 bases). The germline V gene has CDR1 SGHAT and CDR2 FQNNGV. The ends were cut back, 6 bases at V and 7 bases at J, with 15 bases in the middle. CDR3 size: 13 residues.

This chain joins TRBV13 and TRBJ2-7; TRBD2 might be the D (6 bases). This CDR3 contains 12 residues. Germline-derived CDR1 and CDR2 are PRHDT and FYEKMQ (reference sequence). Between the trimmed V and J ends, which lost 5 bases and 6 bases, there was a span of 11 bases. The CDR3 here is CASSPAGFEQYF. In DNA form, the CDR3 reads TGTGCCAGCAGCCCAGCGGGCTTCGAGCAGTACTTC. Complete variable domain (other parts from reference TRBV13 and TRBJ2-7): AAGVIQSPRHLIKEKRETATLKCYPIPRHDTVYWYQQGPGQDPQFLISFYEKMQSDKGSIPDRFSAQQFSDYHSELNMSSLELGDSALYFCASSPAGFEQYFGPGTRLTVT.

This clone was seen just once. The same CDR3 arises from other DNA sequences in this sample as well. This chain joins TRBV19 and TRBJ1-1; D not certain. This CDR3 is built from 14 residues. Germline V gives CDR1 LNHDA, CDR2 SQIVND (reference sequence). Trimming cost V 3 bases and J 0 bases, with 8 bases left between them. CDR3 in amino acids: CASSISQVNTEAFF. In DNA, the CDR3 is TGTGCCAGTAGTATCTCCCAGGTGAACACTGAAGCTTTCTTT.

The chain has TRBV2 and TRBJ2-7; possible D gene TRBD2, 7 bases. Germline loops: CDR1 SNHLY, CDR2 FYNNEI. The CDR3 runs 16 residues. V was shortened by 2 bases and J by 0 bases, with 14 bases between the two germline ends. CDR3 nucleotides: TGTGCCAGCAGTGAACCCGACAGGACTAGCTCCTACGAGCAGTACTTC. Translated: CASSEPDRTSSYEQYF.

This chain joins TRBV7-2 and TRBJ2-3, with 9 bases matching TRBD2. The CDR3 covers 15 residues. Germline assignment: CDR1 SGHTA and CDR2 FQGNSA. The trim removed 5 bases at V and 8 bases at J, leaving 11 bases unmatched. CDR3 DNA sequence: TGTGCCAGCAGCCCCAACGGGGCGGGGGGGCGTACGCAGTATTTT. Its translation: CASSPNGAGGRTQYF. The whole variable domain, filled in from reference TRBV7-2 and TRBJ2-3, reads GAGVSQSPSNKVTEKGKDVELRCDPISGHTALYWYRQSLGQGLEFLIYFQGNSAPDKSGLPSDRFSAERTGGSVSTLTIQRTQQEDSAVYLCASSPNGAGGRTQYFGPGTRLTVL.

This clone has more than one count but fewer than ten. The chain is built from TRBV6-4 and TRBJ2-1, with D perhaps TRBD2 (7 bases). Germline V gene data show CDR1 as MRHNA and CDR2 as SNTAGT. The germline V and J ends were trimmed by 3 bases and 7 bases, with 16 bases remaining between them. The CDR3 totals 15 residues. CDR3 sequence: CASSDSPGGRNEQFF. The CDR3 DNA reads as TGTGCCAGCAGTGATTCCCCCGGGGGGCGAAATGAGCAGTTCTTC.

The CDR3: CASARGPEGYTF. The CDR3 DNA follows: TGTGCCAGCGCTCGCGGTCCAGAGGGCTACACCTTC. This chain connects TRBV6-5 to TRBJ1-2; no clear D. Germline V gene lookup returns CDR1 MNHEY and CDR2 SVGAGI. The CDR3 is 12 amino acids. The germline V and J ends were trimmed by 8 bases and 8 bases, with 15 bases remaining between them.

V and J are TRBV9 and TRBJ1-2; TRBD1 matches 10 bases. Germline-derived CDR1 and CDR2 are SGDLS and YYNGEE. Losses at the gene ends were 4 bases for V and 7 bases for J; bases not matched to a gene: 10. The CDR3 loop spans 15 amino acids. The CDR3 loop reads CASSPRGGTGVGYTF. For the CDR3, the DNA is TGTGCCAGCAGCCCTCGGGGGGGGACAGGGGTTGGCTACACCTTC.

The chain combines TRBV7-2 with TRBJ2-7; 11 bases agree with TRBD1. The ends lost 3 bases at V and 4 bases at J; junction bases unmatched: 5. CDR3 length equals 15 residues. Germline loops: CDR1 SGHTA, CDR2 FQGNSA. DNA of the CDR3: TGTGCCAGCAGCTTTAGGGGACAGGGGGTTTACGAGCAGTACTTC. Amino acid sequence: CASSFRGQGVYEQYF.

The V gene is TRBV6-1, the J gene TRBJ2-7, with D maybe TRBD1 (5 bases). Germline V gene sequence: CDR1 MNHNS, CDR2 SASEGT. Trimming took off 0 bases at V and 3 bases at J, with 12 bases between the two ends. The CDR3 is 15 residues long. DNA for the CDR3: TGTGCCAGCAGTGAAGCAGGGGTACCCGGCTACGAGCAGTACTTC. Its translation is CASSEAGVPGYEQYF.

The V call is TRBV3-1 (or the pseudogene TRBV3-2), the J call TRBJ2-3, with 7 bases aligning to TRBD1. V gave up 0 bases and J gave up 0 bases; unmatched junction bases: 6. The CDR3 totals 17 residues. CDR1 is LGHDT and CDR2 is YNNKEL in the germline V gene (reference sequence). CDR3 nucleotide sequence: TGTGCCAGCAGCCAAGAGTACAGGGGACATAGCACAGATACGCAGTATTTT. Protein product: CASSQEYRGHSTDTQYF.

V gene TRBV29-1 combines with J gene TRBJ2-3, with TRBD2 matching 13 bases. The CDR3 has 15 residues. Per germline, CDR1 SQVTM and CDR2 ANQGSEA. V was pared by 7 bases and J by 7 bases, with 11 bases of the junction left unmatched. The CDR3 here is CSALPTSGGANTQYF. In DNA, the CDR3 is TGCAGCGCTCTGCCCACTAGCGGGGGGGCGAATACGCAGTATTTT.

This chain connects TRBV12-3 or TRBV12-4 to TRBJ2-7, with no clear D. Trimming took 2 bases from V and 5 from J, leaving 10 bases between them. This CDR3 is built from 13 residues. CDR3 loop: CASSLQRPHEQYF. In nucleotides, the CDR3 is TGTGCCAGCAGTTTACAGCGTCCGCACGAGCAGTACTTC.

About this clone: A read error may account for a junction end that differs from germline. The CDR3 spells CASSLYSGGPPDTQYF. The CDR3 DNA sequence: TGCGCCAGCAGCTTGTACTCGGGGGGGCCACCAGACACGCAGTATTTT. The genes are TRBV5-1 and TRBJ2-3; 8 bases map to TRBD2. Germline assignment: CDR1 SGHRS and CDR2 YFSETQ. The CDR3 length is 16 residues.

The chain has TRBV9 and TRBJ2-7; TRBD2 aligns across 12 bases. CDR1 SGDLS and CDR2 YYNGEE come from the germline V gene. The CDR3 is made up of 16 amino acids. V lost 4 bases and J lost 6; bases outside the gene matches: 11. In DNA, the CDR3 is TGTGCCAGCAGCCCCGAAGGACTAGCGGGGCTTCGCGAGCAGTACTTC. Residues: CASSPEGLAGLREQYF.